This entry lists 32 T cell receptor beta chains sequenced from one sample in a study of tumor-infiltrating lymphocytes in oesophageal squamous cell carcinoma listed by TCRdb under 2016. The library was produced with PCR. Sequencing used an Illumina HiSeq 2000. The public reads were quality trimmed at Q25 with fastp and then assembled into clones with MiXCR by TCRdb, keeping productive beta chains. Under each unique CDR3 protein, matching rows form one entry showing the most common genes and DNA. Across this sample there are about 16,000 distinct CDR3 sequences, with about 40% seen only once. In total, the top ten clones hold about 38% of the sample. Sequenced material: blood. All receptors derive from a female donor with esophageal squamous cell carcinoma.

The chain links TRBV7-2 to TRBJ2-3; D ambiguous. Germline-derived CDR1 and CDR2 are SGHTA and FQGNSA. The CDR3 sequence is 14 residues long. Trimming removed 10 bases from V and 0 bases from J, with 14 bases in between. The CDR3 sequence: CATVEAVSTDTQYF. DNA for the CDR3: TGTGCCACCGTTGAGGCTGTGAGCACAGATACGCAGTATTTT.

This clonotype has only a few counts. The chain uses TRBV6-1 and TRBJ2-6; TRBD1 might be the D (6 bases). This CDR3 contains 15 residues. The germline gives CDR1 MNHNS, CDR2 SASEGT. V gave up 6 bases and J gave up 2 bases, with 11 bases separating them. The CDR3 DNA follows: TGTGCCAGCAGCGTAGGGACACCTGGGGCCAACGTCCTGACTTTC. The encoded protein is CASSVGTPGANVLTF.

This clonotype was recorded many times. The V gene is TRBV5-1, the J gene TRBJ1-3; D is unclear. V was clipped by 2 bases and J by 4 bases, with 7 bases between them. The germline V gene has CDR1 SGHRS and CDR2 YFSETQ. This CDR3 has 13 amino acids. CDR3 nucleotide sequence: TGCGCCAGCAGCTTAGACTACGGAAACACCATATATTTT. The encoded protein is CASSLDYGNTIYF. Combining the CDR3 with reference TRBV5-1 and TRBJ1-3 gives the whole variable domain KAGVTQTPRYLIKTRGQQVTLSCSPISGHRSVSWYQQTPGQGLQFLFEYFSETQRNKGNFPGRFSGRQFSNSRSEMNVSTLELGDSALYLCASSLDYGNTIYFGEGSWLTVV.

This clonotype showed up just a few times. The genes are TRBV7-9 and TRBJ1-6; D gene unclear. With 1 base removed from V and 19 bases from J, the gap between germline ends came to 17 bases. CDR1 is SEHNR, CDR2 FQNEAQ, per germline (reference sequence). There are 13 residues in the CDR3. The CDR3 sequence is CASSLEAGSDWHF. Here the CDR3 DNA reads TGTGCCAGCAGCTTAGAGGCTGGGAGCGACTGGCACTTT.

This clonotype is classed as medium-sized. The rearrangement links TRBV7-9 to TRBJ2-2; D is uncertain. This CDR3 region has 13 residues. Trimming pared 2 bases from V and 6 bases from J, leaving 7 bases between. Germline values: CDR1 SEHNR, CDR2 FQNEAQ (reference sequence). CDR3 residues: CASSLLGSGELFF. In nucleotides, the CDR3 is TGTGCCAGCAGCTTACTGGGGTCCGGGGAGCTGTTTTTT.

The rearrangement uses TRBV24-1 and TRBJ2-7; D uncertain. The tail of the sequence fits TRBJ2-1 better, so the J call may be wrong. This CDR3 region has 16 residues. In germline, CDR1 is KGHDR, CDR2 SFDVKD. The CDR3 loop reads CATSESIQRRSNEQFF. The CDR3 DNA reads TGTGCCACCAGTGAATCGATTCAAAGAAGGAGCAATGAGCAGTTCTTC.

The V call is TRBV10-2, the J call TRBJ1-6; TRBD1 matches 7 bases. This CDR3 region has 12 residues. With 7 bases clipped from V and 9 bases from J, the junction kept 3 bases outside the gene matches. The germline gives CDR1 WSHSY, CDR2 SAAADI. The CDR3 region is CASTTGTSPLHF. CDR3 sequence (DNA): TGCGCCAGCACGACAGGGACTTCACCCCTCCACTTT.

The chain carries TRBV24-1 and TRBJ2-7; D perhaps matches TRBD1 (6 bases). The J call could be wrong; TRBJ2-5 is a better fit for the DNA end. The CDR3 extends over 13 amino acids. From germline, CDR1 is KGHDR and CDR2 SFDVKD. DNA of the CDR3: TGTGCCACCAGTGATTCAGGGGTGGAGACCCAGTACTTC. Its translation is CATSDSGVETQYF.

Regarding this clonotype: At one end the junction does not follow the germline gene, possibly because of a read error. This rearrangement joins TRBV12-3 or TRBV12-4 to TRBJ2-1, with a tentative D call TRBD1 (6 bases). The DNA end favors TRBJ1-2, so the J call may be wrong. This CDR3 contains 15 residues. The CDR3 DNA is TGTGCCAGCAGTCCACTAGGGGACAATAACTATGACTACACCTTC. It codes for CASSPLGDNNYDYTF.

This clonotype rates as medium-sized. The chain uses TRBV6-1 and TRBJ2-2; a weak D match, TRBD1 (6 bases). CDR1 is MNHNS, CDR2 SASEGT, per germline. The CDR3 covers 14 residues. Trimming removed 11 bases at V and 6 bases at J, with 19 bases between. CDR3 DNA sequence: TGTGCCGTGAAGGGACACCTCATTCCCGGGGAGCTGTTTTTT. Encoded protein: CAVKGHLIPGELFF.

In its sample, this clonotype was seen many times. This chain uses TRBV6-2 or TRBV6-3 with TRBJ2-7; no definite D call. V lost 2 bases, J lost 1 base, and 9 bases lay in between. CDR3 length: 14 amino acids. The V gene's germline CDR1 is MNHEY and CDR2 SVGEGT. Here the CDR3 DNA reads TGTGCCAGCAGTTACAGGTCAGCTTCCTACGAGCAGTACTTC. It is translated as CASSYRSASYEQYF.

This clonotype was counted many times. V gene TRBV6-2 or TRBV6-3 combines with J gene TRBJ2-7; 8 nucleotides line up with TRBD1. CDR3 size: 14 residues. The V gene's germline CDR1 is MNHEY and CDR2 SVGEGT. The junction had 7 bases not matched to a gene; V was cut back by 6 bases and J by 3 bases. The CDR3 sequence: CASSKDRVLYEQYF. CDR3 coding DNA: TGTGCCAGCAGCAAGGACAGGGTTCTCTACGAGCAGTACTTC.

Only a few counts were recorded for this clonotype. This CDR3 is missing its conserved last phenylalanine or tryptophan, likely due to a read error. The DNA is omitted, as the CDR3 cannot be located on it reliably, and the CDR3 follows TCRdb's listing. The rearrangement links TRBV12-3 or TRBV12-4 to TRBJ2-7; the table's D call, TRBD2, has no DNA check behind it. The CDR3 spans 19 amino acids, including both terminal residues. The CDR3 is CASRLGGGASLSYGYTFGS.

Relative to its sample, this clonotype is medium-sized (0.01 to 0.1%). The V and J genes are TRBV7-8 and TRBJ1-1; D gene uncertain. V was clipped by 1 base and J by 0 bases, with 9 bases between them. There are 15 residues in the CDR3. Germline V gene sequence: CDR1 SGHVS, CDR2 FQNEAQ. CDR3 protein: CASSLDGGMNTEAFF. The CDR3 DNA reads as TGTGCCAGCAGCTTAGACGGAGGGATGAACACTGAAGCTTTCTTT. Full variable domain (rest looked up from reference TRBV7-8 and TRBJ1-1): GAGVSQSPRYKVAKRGQDVALRCDPISGHVSLFWYQQALGQGPEFLTYFQNEAQLDKSGLPSDRFFAERPEGSVSTLKIQRTQQEDSAVYLCASSLDGGMNTEAFFGQGTRLTVV.

As to this clonotype: A much larger clone lies a single base off, so this may be a read error. The chain joins TRBV20-1 to TRBJ2-7; 12 bases map to TRBD2. The junction had 7 bases not matched to a gene; V was cut back by 3 bases and J by 7 bases. CDR1 and CDR2 from the germline V gene are DFQATT and SNEGSKA (reference sequence). The CDR3 has 14 amino acids. CDR3 DNA sequence: TGCAGTGCTAGCCGACTAGCGGGAGCATATGAGCAGTACTTC. This gives the protein CSASRLAGAYEQYF.

This clonotype has a count of ten or more. This rearrangement joins TRBV5-1 to TRBJ1-5; D perhaps matches TRBD1 (5 bases). V dropped 0 bases and J dropped 6 bases, with 10 bases sitting between them. Per the germline V gene, CDR1 is SGHRS and CDR2 is YFSETQ. The CDR3 sequence is 14 residues long. As DNA, the CDR3 is TGCGCCAGCAGCTTGGATGAGGGGAGTCAGCCCCAGCATTTT. This translates into CASSLDEGSQPQHF.

This clonotype was found many times. The chain employs TRBV7-9 and TRBJ2-5; D may be TRBD1 (6 bases). Trimming pared 10 bases from V and 11 bases from J, leaving 17 bases between. The CDR3 runs 11 residues. Germline V CDR1 and CDR2: SEHNR, FQNEAQ (reference sequence). The chain's CDR3 is CANRAANEQYF. Here the CDR3 DNA reads TGTGCCAACAGGGCGGCTAATGAGCAGTACTTC.

This clonotype was seen ten or more times. The chain is built from TRBV27 and TRBJ2-7; D is perhaps TRBD1 or TRBD2 (5 bases each). V gave up 6 bases and J gave up 3 bases, with 24 bases separating them. The CDR3 runs 17 residues. Germline V CDR1 and CDR2: MNHEY, SMNVEV (reference sequence). The CDR3 protein is CASRPTPGDANNYEQYF. In DNA, the CDR3 is TGTGCCAGCAGACCCACCCCCGGGGACGCGAACAACTACGAGCAGTACTTC.

The chain couples TRBV11-2 to TRBJ2-3; 9 positions match TRBD1. CDR3 length: 16 amino acids. The J segment lost 3 bases and the V segment lost 5 bases, leaving 9 bases of the junction unmatched. CDR1 is SGHAT, CDR2 FQNNGV, per germline. The CDR3 reads CASSIYRDRVTDTQYF. CDR3 bases: TGTGCCAGCAGCATCTACCGGGACAGGGTAACAGATACGCAGTATTTT.

In its sample, this clonotype was seen many times. As DNA, the CDR3 is TGTGCCATCAGCCCCCTCCAGGGTACGAACACCGGGGAGCTGTTTTTT. Its protein is CAISPLQGTNTGELFF. The V call is TRBV10-3, the J call TRBJ2-2; weak D call: TRBD1 (5 bases). V gave up 6 bases and J gave up 0 bases, with 14 bases separating them. The CDR3 sequence is 16 residues long. The germline gives CDR1 ENHRY, CDR2 SYGVKD.

The gene calls are TRBV7-3 and TRBJ1-2; 7 nucleotides align to TRBD1. V gave up 2 bases and J gave up 4 bases; unmatched junction bases: 1. The length of the CDR3 is 13 residues. Germline CDR1 reads SGHTA; CDR2 reads FQGTGA. The DNA for the CDR3 is TGTGCCAGCAGCTTATCAGGGGGCTATGGCTACACCTTC. Its protein is CASSLSGGYGYTF. The variable domain in full, completed from reference TRBV7-3 and TRBJ1-2, reads GAGVSQTPSNKVTEKGKYVELRCDPISGHTALYWYRQSLGQGPEFLIYFQGTGAADDSGLPNDRFFAVRPEGSVSTLKIQRTERGDSAVYLCASSLSGGYGYTFGSGTRLTVV.

This clonotype was observed at least ten times. The chain joins TRBV19 to TRBJ1-1, with 7 positions matching TRBD1. J lost 3 bases, V lost 5 bases, and 3 bases had no gene match. The CDR3 contains 13 residues. Germline CDR1 reads LNHDA; CDR2 reads SQIVND (reference sequence). The CDR3 nucleotides read TGTGCCAGTAGTTCAGACAGGGACACTGAAGCTTTCTTT. Translated: CASSSDRDTEAFF.

This clonotype appeared many times. The CDR3, as DNA: TGTGCCAGTAACACGGGTATGACTGGAAACACCATATATTTT. It codes for CASNTGMTGNTIYF. The chain links TRBV19 to TRBJ1-3; D gene ambiguous. The V gene's germline CDR1 is LNHDA and CDR2 SQIVND (reference sequence). This CDR3 has 14 residues. Trimming cost V 7 bases and J 2 bases, with 12 bases left between them.

This clonotype appeared once. This may stem from a read error, because a much larger clone lies one nucleotide away. V gene TRBV7-2 combines with J gene TRBJ2-5, with 13 bases fitting TRBD2. Per the germline V gene, CDR1 is SGHTA and CDR2 is FQGNSA. CDR3 length equals 16 residues. V lost 3 bases and J lost 11; bases outside the gene matches: 12. The CDR3 DNA follows: TGTGCCAGCAGCTTGAAACTAGCGGGAGGGTTCAATGAGCAGTACTTC. Protein: CASSLKLAGGFNEQYF. Variable domain in full (rest from reference TRBV7-2 and TRBJ2-5): GAGVSQSPSNKVTEKGKDVELRCDPISGHTALYWYRQSLGQGLEFLIYFQGNSAPDKSGLPSDRFSAERTGGSVSTLTIQRTQQEDSAVYLCASSLKLAGGFNEQYFGPGTRLLVL.

The chain joins TRBV6-1 to TRBJ2-5; 10 nucleotides agree with TRBD2. TRBJ2-7 matches the DNA end more closely, so the J call is doubtful. This CDR3 spans 16 amino acids. CDR1 and CDR2 from the germline V gene are MNHNS and SASEGT. The DNA of the CDR3 is TGTGCCAGCAATGTTTATTGGACTAGCGGTTCCTACGAGCAGTACTTC. Its translation is CASNVYWTSGSYEQYF.

This clonotype was observed a handful of times. The CDR3: CASSLAPRETQYF. In nucleotides, the CDR3 is TGTGCCAGCAGCTTAGCGCCACGAGAGACCCAGTACTTC. J is TRBJ2-5 and V is TRBV7-8; D remains unclear. CDR1 is SGHVS and CDR2 is FQNEAQ in the germline V gene. V gave up 0 bases and J gave up 4 bases, with 6 bases separating them. This CDR3 has 13 residues.

This clonotype has at least ten counts. This sequence joins TRBV5-1 and TRBJ2-4; TRBD1 might be the D (5 bases). This CDR3 is built from 15 residues. Germline V lookup: CDR1 SGHRS, CDR2 YFSETQ. V dropped 3 bases and J dropped 0 bases, with 10 bases sitting between them. The CDR3 nucleotides read TGCGCCAGCAGCTCGCAAGGGGCAGCCAAAAACATTCAGTACTTC. It translates to CASSSQGAAKNIQYF.

The CDR3 region is CASSSTGDYKNNEQFF. CDR3 sequence (DNA): TGTGCCAGCAGTTCCACAGGGGACTACAAGAACAATGAGCAGTTCTTC. This chain links TRBV28 with TRBJ2-3; the D gene could be TRBD1 or TRBD2 (7 bases each). The J call may be in error: the DNA end matches TRBJ2-1 better. Looked up from germline, CDR1 is MDHEN and CDR2 is SYDVKM. The CDR3 is 16 residues long.

The rearrangement uses TRBV7-2 and TRBJ2-7, with D possibly being TRBD2 (6 bases). V lost 1 base, J lost 9 bases, and 22 bases lay in between. The CDR3 totals 16 residues. Germline assignment: CDR1 SGHTA and CDR2 FQGNSA. The CDR3 reads CASSLGPWGLEARQYF. In nucleotides, the CDR3 is TGTGCCAGCAGCTTAGGACCTTGGGGACTTGAGGCGCGGCAGTACTTC.

V is TRBV12-3 or TRBV12-4 and J is TRBJ2-1; 9 bases are a match to TRBD2. The tail of the sequence fits TRBJ2-7 better, so the J call may be wrong. The CDR3 consists of 16 residues. In nucleotides, the CDR3 is TGTGCCAGCAGTTTAGAAACGTGGCGGGGGGGAGATACGCAGTACTTC. This gives the protein CASSLETWRGGDTQYF.

The V and J genes are TRBV7-3 and TRBJ2-5, with a weak D call TRBD2 (6 bases). The J call is uncertain, as TRBJ2-1 better fits the DNA end. The CDR3 consists of 14 residues. Germline V gene sequence: CDR1 SGHTA, CDR2 FQGTGA. This chain's CDR3 is CASLKVAENNEQFF. The CDR3 bases are TGTGCCAGCCTGAAGGTAGCGGAAAACAATGAGCAGTTCTTC.

V and J are TRBV12-3 or TRBV12-4 and TRBJ2-2, with 8 nucleotides matching TRBD1. The CDR3 length is 16 residues. V was clipped by 6 bases and J by 0 bases; unmatched bases: 6. CDR3 nucleotide sequence: TGTGCCAGCAGCCTCAGGGGGCTCTCGAACACCGGGGAGCTGTTTTTT. Protein sequence: CASSLRGLSNTGELFF.